The 24 T cell receptor beta chains reported below all come from one sample, sequenced in a study of blood T cell repertoires in COVID-19. Method: immunoSEQ multiplex PCR; TCRdb's copy keeps in-frame clones and lacks some. The sample contains around 230,000 clones, about nine tenths of which appear only once. The sample taken for sequencing was PBMCs or T cells enriched from blood (not recorded which). These receptors originate from a young woman with acute COVID-19.

This clone was observed a handful of times. The chain uses TRBV3-1 (or the pseudogene TRBV3-2) and TRBJ1-2, with a tentative D call TRBD1 (6 bases). The ends were cut back, 9 bases at V and 4 bases at J, with 21 bases in the middle. This CDR3 contains 15 residues. The V gene's germline CDR1 is LGHDT and CDR2 YNNKEL (reference sequence). The CDR3 DNA follows: TGTGCCAGGGGCCGGGCCGGGACAAAAGGCTATGGCTACACCTTC. This translates into CARGRAGTKGYGYTF.

The rearrangement uses TRBV2 and TRBJ2-3; unclear D gene. The CDR3 extends over 16 amino acids. The V and J ends lost 3 bases and 0 bases respectively, with 13 bases between them. Germline V lookup: CDR1 SNHLY, CDR2 FYNNEI. CDR3 bases: TGTGCCAGCAGTGAGATAGTGACTCCTAGCACAGATACGCAGTATTTT. Protein: CASSEIVTPSTDTQYF.

There are a few counts of this clone. The chain is built from TRBV7-9 and TRBJ1-2; 11 nucleotides line up with TRBD1. V dropped 5 bases and J dropped 6; count of bases not matched to a gene: 5. The CDR3 contains 14 residues. The germline V gene encodes CDR1 SEHNR and CDR2 FQNEAQ (reference sequence). As DNA, the CDR3 is TGTGCCAGCAGCAGCTCGGGACAGGGGGATGGCTACACCTTC. Its translation: CASSSSGQGDGYTF.

This chain links TRBV12-3 or TRBV12-4 with TRBJ2-5, with D tentatively TRBD1 (5 bases). V was cut by 3 bases and J by 2 bases, with 7 bases left in between. The CDR3 covers 13 residues. The CDR3 nucleotides read TGTGCCAGCAGTTTTAACAGGCAAGAGACCCAGTACTTC. This sequence encodes CASSFNRQETQYF.

The chain employs TRBV6-5 and TRBJ2-1; perhaps TRBD2 as D (7 bases). The V end lost 2 bases, the J end lost 8 bases, and 19 bases lay between the germline ends. Germline V CDR1 and CDR2: MNHEY, SVGAGI. The CDR3 is 16 amino acids. CDR3 in amino acids: CASSYTLGRGADEQFF. CDR3 bases: TGTGCCAGCAGTTACACCCTAGGGAGGGGGGCCGATGAGCAGTTCTTC.

The sample holds many counts of this clone. The rearrangement joins TRBV28 to TRBJ2-7; a possible D gene is TRBD2 (5 bases). V lost 3 bases and J lost 1, with 7 bases in between. This CDR3 has 13 residues. CDR1 and CDR2 from the germline V gene are MDHEN and SYDVKM. Here the CDR3 reads CASSLGVSYEQYF. CDR3 sequence (DNA): TGTGCCAGCAGTTTGGGAGTTTCCTACGAGCAGTACTTC. The complete variable domain, with remaining parts taken from reference TRBV28 and TRBJ2-7, reads DVKVTQSSRYLVKRTGEKVFLECVQDMDHENMFWYRQDPGLGLRLIYFSYDVKMKEKGDIPEGYSVSREKKERFSLILESASTNQTSMYLCASSLGVSYEQYFGPGTRLTVT.

The genes are TRBV19 and TRBJ1-6, with D possibly TRBD1 on 5 matching bases. This CDR3 is built from 15 residues. Germline V gene sequence: CDR1 LNHDA, CDR2 SQIVND (reference sequence). The V end lost 3 bases, the J end lost 10 bases, and 16 bases lay between the germline ends. CDR3 sequence reads: CASSMGQGIGSPLHF. The CDR3 DNA reads as TGTGCCAGTAGTATGGGGCAGGGTATAGGGTCACCCCTCCACTTT.

This chain uses TRBV19 with TRBJ2-2, with 10 bases identical to TRBD2. From germline, CDR1 is LNHDA and CDR2 SQIVND (reference sequence). Trimming at V came to 3 bases and at J to 9 bases, leaving 7 bases not matched to a gene. The CDR3 sequence is 15 residues long. The CDR3 sequence: CASSIGSGGPRELFF. In DNA form, the CDR3 reads TGTGCCAGTAGTATTGGTAGCGGGGGGCCACGGGAGCTGTTTTTT.

The chain recombines TRBV25-1 with TRBJ1-6, with unresolved D. V gave up 3 bases and J gave up 5 bases, with 17 bases separating them. Germline CDR1 and CDR2: MGHDK and SYGVNS. The CDR3 spans 17 residues. The CDR3 region has the DNA TGTGCCAGCAGTGACCCATTGATCACGGAGGATAATTCACCCCTCCACTTT. Protein: CASSDPLITEDNSPLHF.

This clone was detected only a few times. The V and J genes are TRBV28 and TRBJ1-5; D call uncertain. The germline V gene has CDR1 MDHEN and CDR2 SYDVKM. This CDR3 spans 13 amino acids. V was cut by 10 bases and J by 1 base, with 11 bases left in between. The chain's CDR3 is CAIASGSNQPQHF. For the CDR3, the DNA is TGTGCCATAGCGTCTGGGAGCAATCAGCCCCAGCATTTT.

This clone has just a few counts. V and J are TRBV6-6 and TRBJ1-2; 8 bases line up with TRBD1. Per germline, CDR1 MNHNY and CDR2 SVGAGI (reference sequence). The CDR3 has 14 residues. Losses at the gene ends were 8 bases for V and 1 base for J; bases not matched to a gene: 6. CDR3 in amino acids: CASQETGVNYGYTF. CDR3 nucleotide sequence: TGTGCCAGCCAAGAGACAGGGGTTAACTATGGCTACACCTTC.

This rearrangement joins TRBV4-1 to TRBJ1-1; no definite D call. With 1 base removed from V and 6 bases from J, the gap between germline ends came to 12 bases. The CDR3 contains 14 residues. CDR1 is MGHRA and CDR2 is YSYEKL in the germline V gene. DNA of the CDR3: TGCGCCAGCAGCCAAGTCGTCCGGGTTGCTGAAGCTTTCTTT. Translated, it gives CASSQVVRVAEAFF.

The V call is TRBV2, the J call TRBJ1-6; 7 bases are a match to TRBD1. This CDR3 spans 14 amino acids. The germline V gene encodes CDR1 SNHLY and CDR2 FYNNEI. Trimming removed 6 bases from V and 9 bases from J; junction bases left unmatched: 8. CDR3 amino acids: CASRTGQATSPLHF. CDR3 bases: TGTGCCAGCAGGACTGGACAGGCTACTTCACCCCTCCACTTT.

J is TRBJ1-2 and V is TRBV25-1; TRBD1 aligns across 7 bases. The CDR3 consists of 15 residues. The V and J ends lost 2 bases and 8 bases, in that order; junction bases with no gene match: 11. The germline gives CDR1 MGHDK, CDR2 SYGVNS. The CDR3 reads CASSERQGSLPGYTF. The DNA of the CDR3 is TGTGCCAGCAGTGAAAGACAGGGTTCCCTCCCCGGCTACACCTTC.

This clone was picked up a small number of times. The chain couples TRBV15 to TRBJ2-5, with 8 bases fitting TRBD2. This CDR3 region has 15 residues. Germline-derived CDR1 and CDR2 are LNHNV and YYDKDF (reference sequence). V lost 3 bases to trimming and J lost 4 bases; unmatched junction nucleotides: 7. The CDR3 sequence is CATSRGSGTTETQYF. DNA for the CDR3: TGTGCCACCAGCAGGGGTAGCGGGACCACAGAGACCCAGTACTTC.

The chain joins TRBV4-1 to TRBJ2-6; 8 bases align to TRBD1. This CDR3 is 17 amino acids long. CDR1 is MGHRA and CDR2 is YSYEKL in the germline V gene. J gave up 0 bases and V 6 bases, and 7 bases lay outside the gene matches. DNA for the CDR3: TGCGCCAGCAGTCCTGGGGACAGGAGCTCTGGGGCCAACGTCCTGACTTTC. Amino acids: CASSPGDRSSGANVLTF.

The chain employs TRBV12-3 or TRBV12-4 and TRBJ1-1; the D gene is possibly TRBD1 (6 bases). The ends were cut back, 5 bases at V and 8 bases at J, with 12 bases in the middle. This CDR3 has 12 residues. CDR3 region: CASSGQKSEAFF. In DNA form, the CDR3 reads TGTGCCAGCAGTGGACAGAAGTCAGAAGCTTTCTTT.

This chain links TRBV2 with TRBJ2-3, with a possible D match to TRBD2 (6 bases). Per the germline V gene, CDR1 is SNHLY and CDR2 is FYNNEI. Trimming stripped 8 bases from V and 3 bases from J, with 12 bases between. The CDR3 runs 13 residues. For the CDR3, the DNA is TGTGCCAGCGGGTTGGAGGGAACAGATACGCAGTATTTT. This translates into CASGLEGTDTQYF.

J is TRBJ2-7 and V is TRBV19; TRBD1 matches at 7 bases. J lost 4 bases, V lost 5 bases, and 8 bases had no gene match. The length of the CDR3 is 14 residues. The germline V gene encodes CDR1 LNHDA and CDR2 SQIVND (reference sequence). In DNA, the CDR3 is TGTGCCAGTAGTCCCTTGACAGGGACGTACGAGCAGTACTTC. It is translated as CASSPLTGTYEQYF.

The V and J genes are TRBV7-3 and TRBJ2-2; 8 positions agree with TRBD2. Per germline, CDR1 SGHTA and CDR2 FQGTGA. V lost 5 bases and J lost 3; bases outside the gene matches: 5. This CDR3 spans 15 amino acids. The CDR3, as DNA: TGTGCCAGCAGCCGTACTAGCGGATACACCGGGGAGCTGTTTTTT. Translated, it gives CASSRTSGYTGELFF.

The chain recombines TRBV3-1 (or the pseudogene TRBV3-2) with TRBJ2-5, with 9 bases lining up with TRBD1. V gave up 3 bases and J gave up 4 bases; unmatched junction bases: 12. The CDR3 consists of 17 residues. The germline CDR1 and CDR2 sequences are LGHDT and YNNKEL (reference sequence). The DNA of the CDR3 is TGTGCCAGCAGCCATTCTCCGGGACAGGGATTAGGAGAGACCCAGTACTTC. Its translation is CASSHSPGQGLGETQYF.

The CDR3 DNA sequence: TGTGCCAGCTCGGGGGCGCGGGGGGAAGCTAACTATGGCTACACCTTC. Its translation is CASSGARGEANYGYTF. The chain couples TRBV11-1 to TRBJ1-2, with D maybe TRBD1 (6 bases). Trimming pared 8 bases from V and 0 bases from J, leaving 19 bases between. This CDR3 has 16 amino acids. Germline V gene data show CDR1 as SGHAT and CDR2 as FQDESV (reference sequence).

The chain recombines TRBV6-5 with TRBJ2-7, with 9 bases matching TRBD1. CDR3 length equals 15 residues. V dropped 6 bases and J dropped 6; count of bases not matched to a gene: 12. The germline CDR1 and CDR2 sequences are MNHEY and SVGAGI. CDR3: CASSKAGTGKIEQYF. In nucleotides, the CDR3 is TGTGCCAGCAGCAAAGCCGGGACAGGGAAAATCGAGCAGTACTTC.

This rearrangement joins TRBV5-1 to TRBJ2-3; 12 positions match TRBD2. The CDR3 runs 16 residues. Germline loops: CDR1 SGHRS, CDR2 YFSETQ. V trimming: 0 bases; J trimming: 2 bases; junction bases outside the gene matches: 1. In DNA, the CDR3 is TGCGCCAGCAGCTTGGGACTAGCGGGGGTCACAGATACGCAGTATTTT. Its translation: CASSLGLAGVTDTQYF.